A single sample gave rise to the 13 T cell receptor beta chains below, sequenced in a study of T cells in localized non-small cell lung cancer. Using immunoSEQ multiplex PCR, the repertoire was profiled, and TCRdb retains in-frame clones only, with some absent. The table records some 16,000 clones, more than 85% of them present only once. The source material was peripheral blood, sampled before any cancer treatment. The receptors here all came from a male donor aged 60 or over with stage II squamous cell lung carcinoma.

This clone was detected once. The V gene is TRBV7-2, the J gene TRBJ2-6, with a tentative D call TRBD2 (5 bases). The CDR3 is made up of 15 amino acids. Trimming cost V 5 bases and J 0 bases, with 8 bases left between them. Germline assignment: CDR1 SGHTA and CDR2 FQGNSA. The CDR3 loop is CASSMDFSGANVLTF. The CDR3 DNA follows: TGTGCCAGCAGCATGGACTTCTCTGGGGCCAACGTCCTGACTTTC. The whole variable domain, remainder taken from reference TRBV7-2 and TRBJ2-6, is GAGVSQSPSNKVTEKGKDVELRCDPISGHTALYWYRQSLGQGLEFLIYFQGNSAPDKSGLPSDRFSAERTGGSVSTLTIQRTQQEDSAVYLCASSMDFSGANVLTFGAGSRLTVL.

The rearrangement joins TRBV28 to TRBJ2-7; the match to TRBD2 covers 9 bases. Germline-derived CDR1 and CDR2 are MDHEN and SYDVKM. The CDR3 consists of 15 residues. The J segment lost 3 bases and the V segment lost 4 bases, leaving 7 bases of the junction unmatched. This CDR3 is CASSSAGGGHYEQYF. The CDR3 coding sequence is TGTGCCAGCAGTTCCGCGGGAGGGGGCCACTACGAGCAGTACTTC.

This clone was found a few times. The genes are TRBV5-1 and TRBJ2-7; 9 bases line up with TRBD1. The CDR3 consists of 14 residues. Germline values: CDR1 SGHRS, CDR2 YFSETQ. Trimming removed 4 bases from V and 7 bases from J; junction bases left unmatched: 9. The CDR3 region has the DNA TGCGCCAGCAGCGGGGGACAGGGAGTTGAAGAGCAGTACTTC. This gives the protein CASSGGQGVEEQYF.

The chain employs TRBV5-1 and TRBJ1-5, with D perhaps TRBD1 (5 bases). Trimming took off 0 bases at V and 8 bases at J, with 15 bases between the two ends. Looked up from germline, CDR1 is SGHRS and CDR2 is YFSETQ. The CDR3 runs to 15 residues. In nucleotides, the CDR3 is TGCGCCAGCAGCTTGGAGGGGCAGGTAAAAGAGCCCCAGCATTTT. The encoded protein is CASSLEGQVKEPQHF.

J is TRBJ2-2 and V is TRBV30; D not certain. CDR1 is GTSNPN, CDR2 SVGIG, per germline (reference sequence). The CDR3 length is 11 residues. Trimming took 3 bases from V and 6 from J, leaving 5 bases between them. The CDR3 protein is CAWRRAGELFF. CDR3 sequence (DNA): TGTGCCTGGAGAAGAGCCGGGGAGCTGTTTTTT.

The chain has TRBV21-1 and TRBJ1-1. TRBV21-1 is flagged as a pseudogene. CDR3 length: 16 amino acids. The chain's CDR3 is CASSGTIATLRTEAFF. In DNA, the CDR3 is TGTGCCAGCAGTGGGACCATAGCTACACTTCGCACTGAAGCTTTCTTT.

The CDR3 DNA reads TGCGCCAGCAGCTTGCGGGCAGGGGGCCATCCAACCGGGGAGCTGTTTTTT. Translation gives CASSLRAGGHPTGELFF. The V and J genes are TRBV5-1 and TRBJ2-2, with TRBD1 identical over 8 bases. With 1 base clipped from V and 5 bases from J, the junction kept 10 bases outside the gene matches. There are 17 residues in the CDR3. Germline V lookup: CDR1 SGHRS, CDR2 YFSETQ.

V usage is TRBV28 and J usage is TRBJ1-2; D gene unclear. V lost 5 bases, J lost 3 bases, and 4 bases lay in between. CDR1 and CDR2 (germline): MDHEN, SYDVKM. This CDR3 spans 11 amino acids. The CDR3 nucleotides read TGTGCCAGCAGTCGGGACTATGGCTACACCTTC. Translation gives CASSRDYGYTF.

J is TRBJ2-3 and V is TRBV15; 10 bases align to TRBD1. This CDR3 region has 17 residues. Germline V CDR1 and CDR2: LNHNV, YYDKDF (reference sequence). V was clipped by 0 bases and J by 2 bases; unmatched bases: 5. CDR3 DNA: TGTGCCACCAGCAGAGATGACAGGGGGCGCGACACAGATACGCAGTATTTT. This sequence encodes CATSRDDRGRDTDTQYF.

The V and J genes are TRBV5-6 and TRBJ1-2, with D perhaps matching TRBD1 (5 bases). Trimming shortened V by 2 bases and J by 3 bases, and 17 bases separated the two germline ends. CDR3 length: 16 residues. Germline V gene sequence: CDR1 SGHDT, CDR2 YYEEEE. This CDR3 is CASSLPEGTVDYGYTF. For the CDR3, the DNA is TGTGCCAGCAGCTTACCCGAAGGGACGGTAGACTATGGCTACACCTTC.

The rearrangement links TRBV7-9 to TRBJ2-3; 8 bases fit TRBD1. CDR1 is SEHNR and CDR2 is FQNEAQ in the germline V gene (reference sequence). V shed 0 bases and J 2 bases; nucleotides not matched to a gene: 7. CDR3 size: 17 residues. CDR3 sequence: CASSLADRGSATDTQYF. The DNA for the CDR3 is TGTGCCAGCAGCTTAGCAGACAGGGGAAGTGCCACAGATACGCAGTATTTT.

This clone has just one count. The chain uses TRBV9 and TRBJ2-1; 7 nucleotides match TRBD2. The CDR3 length is 16 residues. Trimming took 2 bases from V and 8 from J; bases not matched to a gene: 13. The germline CDR1 and CDR2 sequences are SGDLS and YYNGEE. CDR3 residues: CASSVSTSPYGDEQFF. DNA for the CDR3: TGTGCCAGCAGCGTTTCGACTAGCCCTTATGGCGATGAGCAGTTCTTC.

The chain carries TRBV5-1 and TRBJ2-2; D might be TRBD1 or TRBD2, each matching 5 bases. The germline gives CDR1 SGHRS, CDR2 YFSETQ. The CDR3 is 16 amino acids. The V and J ends lost 3 bases and 0 bases respectively, with 12 bases between them. CDR3 sequence: CASSSGPLANTGELFF. In nucleotides, the CDR3 is TGCGCCAGCAGCTCGGGACCACTCGCGAACACCGGGGAGCTGTTTTTT.